This TCR beta chain was retrieved from a study of blood T cell repertoires in COVID-19. Across the whole study: Spain, Italy and the United States supplied samples that represented acute and convalescent COVID-19. T cells, B-cell-depleted T cells, or PBMCs supplied cDNA or gDNA.

This clone has a handful of counts. Germline assignment: CDR1 MNHEY and CDR2 SVGAGI. V lost 6 bases and J lost 7; bases outside the gene matches: 0. CDR3 length: 11 residues. As handled by the study authors: Reference gene primer amplification gave estimated nucleated cell counts. The protocol was immunoSEQ multiplex PCR, while the TCRdb copy is restricted to in-frame clones and leaves out a portion. V, J and clone size derive from that table, while D and trimming were established from the DNA sequence. The profile shows 220,000 or so clones, 80% to 85% of them singletons. Sequenced material: peripheral blood. The sequence was obtained from a woman aged 60-75 years with acute or convalescent COVID-19. The chain has TRBV6-5 and TRBJ1-1, with 9 positions matching TRBD1. The CDR3 bases are TGTGCCAGCAGGGGACAGGGTGAAGCTTTCTTT. Its translation: CASRGQGEAFF.